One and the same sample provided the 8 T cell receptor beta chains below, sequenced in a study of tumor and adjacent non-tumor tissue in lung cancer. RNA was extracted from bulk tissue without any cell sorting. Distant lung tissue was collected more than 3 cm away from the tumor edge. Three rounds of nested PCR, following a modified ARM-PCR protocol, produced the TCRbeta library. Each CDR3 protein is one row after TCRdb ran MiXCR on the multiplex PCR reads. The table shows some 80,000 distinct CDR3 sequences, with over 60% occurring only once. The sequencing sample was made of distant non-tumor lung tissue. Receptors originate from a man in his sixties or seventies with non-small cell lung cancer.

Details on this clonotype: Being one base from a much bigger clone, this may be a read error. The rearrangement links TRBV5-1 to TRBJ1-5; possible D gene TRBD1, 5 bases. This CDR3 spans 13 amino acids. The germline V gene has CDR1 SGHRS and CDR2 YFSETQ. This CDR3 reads CASSLGGNLPQHF. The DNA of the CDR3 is TGCGCCAGCAGCTTGGGGGGGAATCTGCCCCAGCATTTT.

DNA of the CDR3: TGTGCCAGCAGAAGAGGGATTACTGAGCAGTTCTTC. Its translation: CASRRGITEQFF. The rearrangement joins TRBV28 to TRBJ2-1; TRBD2 is a possible D gene (5 bases). V gave up 6 bases and J gave up 9 bases, with 12 bases separating them. Per germline, CDR1 MDHEN and CDR2 SYDVKM. There are 12 residues in the CDR3.

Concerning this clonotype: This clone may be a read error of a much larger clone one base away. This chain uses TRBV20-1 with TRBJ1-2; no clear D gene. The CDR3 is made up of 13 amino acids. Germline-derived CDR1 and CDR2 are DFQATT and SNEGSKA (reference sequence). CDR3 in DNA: TGCAGTGCTAGAATTCCGGACGGGTATGTCTACACCTTC. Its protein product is CSARIPDGYVYTF.

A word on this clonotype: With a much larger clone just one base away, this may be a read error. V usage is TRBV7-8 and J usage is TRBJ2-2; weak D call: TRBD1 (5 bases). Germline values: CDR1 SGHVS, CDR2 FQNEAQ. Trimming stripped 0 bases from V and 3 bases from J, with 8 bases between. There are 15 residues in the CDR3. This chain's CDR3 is CASSLATVDTGELFF. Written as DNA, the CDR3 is TGTGCCAGCAGCTTAGCGACAGTGGACACCGGGGAGCTGTTTTTT.

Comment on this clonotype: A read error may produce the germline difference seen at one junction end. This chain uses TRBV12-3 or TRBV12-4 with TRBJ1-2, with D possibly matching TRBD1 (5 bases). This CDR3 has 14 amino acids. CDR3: CARSWGGFGYAYTF. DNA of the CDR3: TGTGCCAGAAGTTGGGGGGGGTTCGGCTATGCCTACACCTTC.

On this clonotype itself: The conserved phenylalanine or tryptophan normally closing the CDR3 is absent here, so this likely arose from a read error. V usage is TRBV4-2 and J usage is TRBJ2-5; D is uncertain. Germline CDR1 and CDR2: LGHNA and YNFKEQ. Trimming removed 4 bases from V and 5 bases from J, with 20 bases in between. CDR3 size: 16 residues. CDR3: CASSRRGSSNEETQYL. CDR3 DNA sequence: TGTGCCAGCAGCCGCCGAGGTAGCAGTAATGAGGAGACCCAGTACTTA.

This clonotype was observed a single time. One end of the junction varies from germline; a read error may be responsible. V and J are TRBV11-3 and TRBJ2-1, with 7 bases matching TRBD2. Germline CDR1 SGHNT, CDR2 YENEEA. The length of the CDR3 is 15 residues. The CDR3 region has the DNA TGTGCCAGCGGCCCAGGACTTGCGGGAGTGGGTGAGCAGTTATTC. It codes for CASGPGLAGVGEQLF. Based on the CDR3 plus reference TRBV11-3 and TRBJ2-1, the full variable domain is EAGVVQSPRYKIIEKKQPVAFWCNPISGHNTLYWYLQNLGQGPELLIRYENEEAVDDSQLPKDRFSAERLKGVDSTLKIQPAELGDSAVYLCASGPGLAGVGEQLFGPGTRLTVL.

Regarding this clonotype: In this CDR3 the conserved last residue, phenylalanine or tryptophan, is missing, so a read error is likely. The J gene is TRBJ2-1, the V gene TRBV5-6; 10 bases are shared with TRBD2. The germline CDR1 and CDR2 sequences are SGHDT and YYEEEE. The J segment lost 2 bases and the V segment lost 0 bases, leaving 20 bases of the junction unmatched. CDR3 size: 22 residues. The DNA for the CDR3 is TGTGCCAGCAGCTTGGACACTAGCGGGGCTACTTGGGGTAATAATCCCTACAATGAGCAGTTCCTC. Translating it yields CASSLDTSGATWGNNPYNEQFL.